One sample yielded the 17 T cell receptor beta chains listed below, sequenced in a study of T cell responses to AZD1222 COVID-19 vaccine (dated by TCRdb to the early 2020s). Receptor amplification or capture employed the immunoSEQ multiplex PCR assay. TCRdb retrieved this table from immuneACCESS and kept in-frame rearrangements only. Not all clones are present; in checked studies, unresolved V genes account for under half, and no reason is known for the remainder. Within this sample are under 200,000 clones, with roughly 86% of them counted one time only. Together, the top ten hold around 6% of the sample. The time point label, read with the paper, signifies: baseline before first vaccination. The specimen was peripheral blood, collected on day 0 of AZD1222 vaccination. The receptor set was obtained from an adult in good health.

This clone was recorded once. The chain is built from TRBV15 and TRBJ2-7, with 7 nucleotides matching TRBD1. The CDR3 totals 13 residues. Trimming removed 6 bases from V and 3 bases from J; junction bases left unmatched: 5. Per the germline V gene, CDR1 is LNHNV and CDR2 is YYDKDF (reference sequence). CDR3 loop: CATSMYRGYEQYF. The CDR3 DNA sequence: TGTGCCACCAGTATGTACAGGGGCTACGAGCAGTACTTC.

The CDR3 protein is CASSVLFYDRFF. In DNA form, the CDR3 reads TGTGCCAGCAGTGTTCTATTCTACGACCGGTTCTTC. This chain connects TRBV28 to TRBJ2-1; D gene uncertain. Germline-derived CDR1 and CDR2 are MDHEN and SYDVKM. V dropped 5 bases and J dropped 15 bases, with 17 bases sitting between them. The CDR3 is made up of 12 amino acids. Complete variable domain (other parts from reference TRBV28 and TRBJ2-1): DVKVTQSSRYLVKRTGEKVFLECVQDMDHENMFWYRQDPGLGLRLIYFSYDVKMKEKGDIPEGYSVSREKKERFSLILESASTNQTSMYLCASSVLFYDRFFGPGTRLTVL.

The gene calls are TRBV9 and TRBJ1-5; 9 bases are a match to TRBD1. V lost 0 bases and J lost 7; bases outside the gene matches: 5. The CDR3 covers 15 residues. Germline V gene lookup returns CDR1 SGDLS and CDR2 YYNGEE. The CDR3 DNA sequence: TGTGCCAGCAGCGTAGCCGGGACAGGGCGGCAGCCCCAGCATTTT. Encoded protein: CASSVAGTGRQPQHF.

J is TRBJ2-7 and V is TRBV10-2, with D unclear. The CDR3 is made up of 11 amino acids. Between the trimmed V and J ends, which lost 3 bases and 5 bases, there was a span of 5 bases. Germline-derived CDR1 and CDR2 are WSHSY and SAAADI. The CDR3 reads CASSDLDEQYF. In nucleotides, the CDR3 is TGCGCCAGCAGTGATCTTGACGAGCAGTACTTC.

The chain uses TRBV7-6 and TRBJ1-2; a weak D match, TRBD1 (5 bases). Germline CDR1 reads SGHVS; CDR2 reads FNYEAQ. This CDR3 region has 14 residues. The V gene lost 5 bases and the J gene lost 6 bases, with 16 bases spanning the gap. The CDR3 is CASSPNIGVNGYTF. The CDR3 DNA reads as TGTGCCAGCAGCCCAAACATAGGGGTGAATGGCTACACCTTC.

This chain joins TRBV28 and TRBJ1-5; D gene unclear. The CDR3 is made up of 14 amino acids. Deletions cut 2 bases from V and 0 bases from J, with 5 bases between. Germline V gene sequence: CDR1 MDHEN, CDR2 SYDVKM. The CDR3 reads CASSLLGSNQPQHF. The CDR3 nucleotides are TGTGCCAGCAGTTTACTTGGTAGCAATCAGCCCCAGCATTTT. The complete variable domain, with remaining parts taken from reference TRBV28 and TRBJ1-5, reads DVKVTQSSRYLVKRTGEKVFLECVQDMDHENMFWYRQDPGLGLRLIYFSYDVKMKEKGDIPEGYSVSREKKERFSLILESASTNQTSMYLCASSLLGSNQPQHFGDGTRLSIL.

The CDR3: CASSPTVSSYEQYF. CDR3 DNA sequence: TGTGCCAGCAGTCCGACAGTTAGCTCCTACGAGCAGTACTTC. J is TRBJ2-7 and V is TRBV27; the D gene is possibly TRBD1 (5 bases). The CDR3 totals 14 residues. With 5 bases removed from V and 0 bases from J, the gap between germline ends came to 11 bases. CDR1 MNHEY and CDR2 SMNVEV come from the germline V gene (reference sequence).

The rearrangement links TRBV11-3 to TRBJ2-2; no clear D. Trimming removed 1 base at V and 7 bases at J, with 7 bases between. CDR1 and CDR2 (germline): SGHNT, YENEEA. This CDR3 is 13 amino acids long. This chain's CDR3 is CASSLGFGGELFF. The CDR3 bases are TGTGCCAGCAGCTTAGGGTTTGGCGGGGAGCTGTTTTTT.

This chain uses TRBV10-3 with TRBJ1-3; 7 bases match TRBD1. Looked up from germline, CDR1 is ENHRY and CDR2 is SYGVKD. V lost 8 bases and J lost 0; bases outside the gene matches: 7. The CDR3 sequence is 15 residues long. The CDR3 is CAIGSGTASGNTIYF. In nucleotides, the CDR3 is TGTGCCATCGGCTCAGGGACAGCCTCTGGAAACACCATATATTTT.

Written as DNA, the CDR3 is TGTGCCAGCAGTGTTCAGAAGCACTATGGCTACACCTTC. Protein product: CASSVQKHYGYTF. The V and J genes are TRBV2 and TRBJ1-2; D gene uncertain. Trimming removed 4 bases from V and 3 bases from J, with 9 bases in between. CDR3 length: 13 residues. Germline V gene data show CDR1 as SNHLY and CDR2 as FYNNEI.

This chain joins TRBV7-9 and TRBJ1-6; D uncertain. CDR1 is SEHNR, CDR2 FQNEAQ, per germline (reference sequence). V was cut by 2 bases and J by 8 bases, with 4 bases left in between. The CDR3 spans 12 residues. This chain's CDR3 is CASSLLDSPLHF. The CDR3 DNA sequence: TGTGCCAGCAGCTTACTGGATTCACCCCTCCACTTT.

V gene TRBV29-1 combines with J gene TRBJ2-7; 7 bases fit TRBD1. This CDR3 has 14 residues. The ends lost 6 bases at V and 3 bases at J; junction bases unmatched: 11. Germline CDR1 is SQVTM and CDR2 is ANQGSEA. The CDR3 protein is CSVLDRASGYEQYF. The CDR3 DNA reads TGCAGCGTCCTCGACAGGGCGTCGGGCTACGAGCAGTACTTC.

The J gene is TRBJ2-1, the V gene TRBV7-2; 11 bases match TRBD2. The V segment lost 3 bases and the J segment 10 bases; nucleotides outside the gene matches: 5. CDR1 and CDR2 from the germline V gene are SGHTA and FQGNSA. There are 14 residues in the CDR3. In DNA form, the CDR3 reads TGTGCCAGCAGCTTCACTAGCGGGAGTAACGAGCAGTTCTTC. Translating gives CASSFTSGSNEQFF.

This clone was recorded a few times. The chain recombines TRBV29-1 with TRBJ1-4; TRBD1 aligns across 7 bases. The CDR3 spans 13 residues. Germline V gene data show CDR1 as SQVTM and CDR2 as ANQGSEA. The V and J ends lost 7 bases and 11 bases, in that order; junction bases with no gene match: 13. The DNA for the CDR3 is TGCAGCGCCTCCGGGACAGCAGACGGGAAACTGTTTTTT. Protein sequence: CSASGTADGKLFF.

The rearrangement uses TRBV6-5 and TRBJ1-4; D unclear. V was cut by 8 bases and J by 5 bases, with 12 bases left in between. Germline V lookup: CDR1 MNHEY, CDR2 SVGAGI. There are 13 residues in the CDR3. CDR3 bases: TGTGCCAGCTCCGACGTGGGGAATGAAAAACTGTTTTTT. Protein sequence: CASSDVGNEKLFF.

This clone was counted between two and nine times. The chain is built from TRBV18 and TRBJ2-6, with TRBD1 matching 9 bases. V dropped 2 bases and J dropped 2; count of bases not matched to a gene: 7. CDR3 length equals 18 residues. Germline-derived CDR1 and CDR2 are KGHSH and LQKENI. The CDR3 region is CASSPIQGASPGANVLTF. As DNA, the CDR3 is TGTGCCAGCTCACCAATACAGGGGGCGTCACCTGGGGCCAACGTCCTGACTTTC. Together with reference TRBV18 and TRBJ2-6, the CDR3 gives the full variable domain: NAGVMQNPRHLVRRRGQEARLRCSPMKGHSHVYWYRQLPEEGLKFMVYLQKENIIDESGMPKERFSAEFPKEGPSILRIQQVVRGDSAAYFCASSPIQGASPGANVLTFGAGSRLTVL.

CDR3 in DNA: TGTGCCATCAGCGAAAAGCTCTCCCAGCCCCAGCATTTT. It encodes CAISEKLSQPQHF. J is TRBJ1-5 and V is TRBV10-3; D remains ambiguous. Deletions cut 6 bases from V and 7 bases from J, with 13 bases between. The CDR3 consists of 13 residues. Germline CDR1 and CDR2: ENHRY and SYGVKD.